The 25 T cell receptor beta chains listed next were all sequenced from one sample in a study of blood T cells in healthy people across ages. Together with a sample-barcoded 5' primer, a J-beta primer mix was included in a second PCR lasting 7 to 11 cycles. TCRdb reprocessed the 5' RACE reads via MiXCR and lists one record per CDR3 protein. The sample lists 1.5 million to 2 million distinct CDR3 sequences; roughly two fifths were seen once. Input material: blood. These receptors were collected from a human donor in good health.

V gene TRBV5-1 combines with J gene TRBJ2-3; no definite D call. The CDR3 has 16 amino acids. V was shortened by 2 bases and J by 2 bases, with 15 bases between the two germline ends. Germline-derived CDR1 and CDR2 are SGHRS and YFSETQ. CDR3 in amino acids: CASSLSLNLNTDTQYF. The CDR3 nucleotides are TGCGCCAGCAGCTTATCACTAAATCTTAACACAGATACGCAGTATTTT.

There are a few counts of this clonotype. V usage is TRBV4-1 and J usage is TRBJ2-5, with D possibly being TRBD2 (6 bases). V lost 3 bases to trimming and J lost 5 bases, with 19 bases between them. The CDR3 is 16 amino acids. CDR1 and CDR2 (germline): MGHRA, YSYEKL. CDR3 sequence (DNA): TGCGCCAGCAGCCAGATGCCCGGGAGAGGGATGGAGACCCAGTACTTC. It codes for CASSQMPGRGMETQYF.

This clonotype was counted only a few times. The chain has TRBV10-3 and TRBJ2-3; D gene ambiguous. Trimming pared 5 bases from V and 0 bases from J, leaving 15 bases between. Looked up from germline, CDR1 is ENHRY and CDR2 is SYGVKD. The CDR3 has 16 residues. CDR3 region: CAISIIGASSTDTQYF. The CDR3, as DNA: TGTGCCATCAGTATCATCGGAGCCTCAAGCACAGATACGCAGTATTTT.

The chain couples TRBV2 to TRBJ2-3; D gene unclear. The CDR3 extends over 14 amino acids. The germline CDR1 and CDR2 sequences are SNHLY and FYNNEI. With 5 bases removed from V and 0 bases from J, the gap between germline ends came to 9 bases. The CDR3 DNA sequence: TGTGCCAGCAGTACAATGGGGAGCACAGATACGCAGTATTTT. It codes for CASSTMGSTDTQYF.

The chain uses TRBV2 and TRBJ2-5; no definite D call. The end of the DNA aligns better with TRBJ2-7, so the J call may be wrong. Germline lookup yields CDR1 SNHLY and CDR2 FYNNEI. This CDR3 is built from 15 residues. The CDR3: CASSEEGLEYYEQYF. For the CDR3, the DNA is TGTGCCAGCAGTGAAGAGGGTTTAGAGTACTACGAGCAGTACTTC.

The chain combines TRBV12-3 or TRBV12-4 with TRBJ1-2, with D hard to call. With 1 base removed from V and 6 bases from J, the gap between germline ends came to 12 bases. The length of the CDR3 is 14 residues. CDR3 sequence reads: CASSLGDWGDGYTF. The CDR3 bases are TGTGCCAGCAGTTTAGGGGATTGGGGAGATGGCTACACCTTC.

This chain connects TRBV29-1 to TRBJ2-4; perhaps TRBD1 as D (6 bases). The CDR3 has 16 amino acids. Trimming took off 0 bases at V and 0 bases at J, with 12 bases between the two ends. The germline gives CDR1 SQVTM, CDR2 ANQGSEA. CDR3 region: CSVEDVQGRAKNIQYF. In nucleotides, the CDR3 is TGCAGCGTTGAAGATGTCCAGGGGAGAGCCAAAAACATTCAGTACTTC.

The chain carries TRBV27 and TRBJ2-1, with 12 bases aligning to TRBD2. Looked up from germline, CDR1 is MNHEY and CDR2 is SMNVEV (reference sequence). The junction had 5 bases not matched to a gene; V was cut back by 0 bases and J by 5 bases. The CDR3 contains 17 residues. CDR3 residues: CASSLSPSGGDNNEQFF. The CDR3 DNA is TGTGCCAGCAGTTTATCGCCTAGCGGGGGGGATAACAATGAGCAGTTCTTC.

CDR3 amino acids: CASSGPLGYTQYF. DNA for the CDR3: TGTGCCAGCAGCGGCCCCCTCGGGTATACGCAGTATTTT. The gene calls are TRBV9 and TRBJ2-3; no reliable D call. Per germline, CDR1 SGDLS and CDR2 YYNGEE. The V end lost 3 bases, the J end lost 7 bases, and 12 bases lay between the germline ends. This CDR3 comprises 13 residues.

This chain connects TRBV7-9 to TRBJ1-1; tentative D call: TRBD1 (6 bases). V was clipped by 5 bases and J by 3 bases, with 13 bases between them. This CDR3 region has 14 residues. CDR1 is SEHNR, CDR2 FQNEAQ, per germline (reference sequence). CDR3 DNA sequence: TGTGCCAGCAGCCTCCGGGACAAGGACACTGAAGCTTTCTTT. It encodes CASSLRDKDTEAFF.

This clonotype was observed at least ten times. The chain combines TRBV29-1 with TRBJ2-7, with no clear D. Trimming left V 4 bases short and J 0 bases short, with 10 bases between. CDR3 length: 13 amino acids. CDR1 and CDR2 from the germline V gene are SQVTM and ANQGSEA. The CDR3 sequence is CSVAHHYSYEQYF. CDR3 in DNA: TGCAGCGTTGCCCATCACTACTCCTACGAGCAGTACTTC.

V is TRBV7-2 and J is TRBJ1-1, with D hard to call. V was trimmed by 4 bases and J by 7 bases, leaving 10 bases between them. The CDR3 loop spans 12 amino acids. In germline, CDR1 is SGHTA, CDR2 FQGNSA. Here the CDR3 DNA reads TGTGCCAGCAGCTGGTCAACGGTTGAAGCTTTCTTT. This encodes CASSWSTVEAFF.

The gene calls are TRBV4-2 and TRBJ1-1; perhaps TRBD1 as D (6 bases). CDR1 and CDR2 (germline): LGHNA, YNFKEQ. The V and J ends lost 4 bases and 1 base respectively, with 13 bases between them. This CDR3 has 15 residues. CDR3 sequence: CASSLTGRPNTEAFF. In DNA, the CDR3 is TGTGCCAGCAGCCTCACAGGGCGGCCGAACACTGAAGCTTTCTTT.

The chain combines TRBV4-2 with TRBJ2-1, with D possibly TRBD1 on 5 matching bases. Germline assignment: CDR1 LGHNA and CDR2 YNFKEQ. The CDR3 consists of 13 residues. V lost 0 bases to trimming and J lost 10 bases, with 10 bases between them. The chain's CDR3 is CASSQDGASEQFF. The CDR3 DNA is TGTGCCAGCAGCCAAGATGGGGCGTCAGAGCAGTTCTTC.

This clonotype was recorded many times. The V call is TRBV7-2, the J call TRBJ2-3, with D perhaps matching TRBD2 (5 bases). The germline V and J ends were trimmed by 5 bases and 8 bases, with 14 bases remaining between them. The germline gives CDR1 SGHTA, CDR2 FQGNSA. The CDR3 loop spans 13 amino acids. The CDR3 DNA reads as TGTGCCAGCAGCCGCTCGAGGGTCCCTACGCAGTATTTT. Its protein is CASSRSRVPTQYF.

This chain uses TRBV7-9 with TRBJ2-1, with 10 positions matching TRBD1. With 2 bases clipped from V and 7 bases from J, the junction kept 5 bases outside the gene matches. The CDR3 totals 15 residues. The germline CDR1 and CDR2 sequences are SEHNR and FQNEAQ (reference sequence). The CDR3 DNA is TGTGCCAGCAGCTTACCGGGACAGGGGAGGAATGAGCAGTTCTTC. It is translated as CASSLPGQGRNEQFF.

The chain carries TRBV12-3 or TRBV12-4 and TRBJ1-2; TRBD1 matches 7 bases. J gave up 6 bases and V 5 bases, and 27 bases lay outside the gene matches. CDR3 length: 20 amino acids. The CDR3 DNA sequence: TGTGCCAGCAGTCCCCCCTCTAGACAGGGTTATTTCCCTGACAAGGATGGCTACACCTTC. Its translation: CASSPPSRQGYFPDKDGYTF.

V is TRBV20-1 and J is TRBJ1-2; D perhaps matches TRBD1 (5 bases). The V gene lost 2 bases and the J gene lost 6 bases, with 10 bases spanning the gap. This CDR3 has 12 amino acids. The germline CDR1 and CDR2 sequences are DFQATT and SNEGSKA (reference sequence). CDR3 in amino acids: CSARIGTHGYTF. CDR3 DNA sequence: TGCAGTGCTAGAATAGGGACCCATGGCTACACCTTC.

The chain uses TRBV6-2 or TRBV6-3 and TRBJ2-5; the D call may be TRBD1 or TRBD2 (5 bases each). V lost 2 bases and J lost 11, with 15 bases in between. This CDR3 is built from 13 residues. Looked up from germline, CDR1 is MNHEY and CDR2 is SVGEGT. The CDR3 spells CASSYGRDGLQYF. For the CDR3, the DNA is TGTGCCAGCAGTTACGGCAGGGACGGATTGCAGTACTTC.

This clonotype was detected a few times. J is TRBJ1-5 and V is TRBV21-1. TRBV21-1 corresponds to a pseudogene. The CDR3 is 14 residues long. The CDR3 bases are TGTGCCAGCAGCAAAGGAAATAGCAATCAGCCCCAGCATTTT. It encodes CASSKGNSNQPQHF.

This clonotype was picked up a small number of times. The chain combines TRBV11-3 with TRBJ2-7; D assignment may be TRBD1 or TRBD2 (5 bases each). The CDR3 contains 18 residues. Between the trimmed V and J ends, which lost 0 bases and 5 bases, there was a span of 23 bases. The germline V gene has CDR1 SGHNT and CDR2 YENEEA. This CDR3 is CASSLDYYGGAEFDEQYF. The CDR3 DNA reads TGTGCCAGCAGCTTAGATTATTATGGGGGAGCGGAATTCGACGAGCAGTACTTC.

A word on this clonotype: A read error may account for a junction end that differs from germline. The chain employs TRBV11-3 and TRBJ1-2; no firm D call. CDR3 size: 15 residues. Per the germline V gene, CDR1 is SGHNT and CDR2 is YENEEA. CDR3 in amino acids: CASSLGTEANHGYTF. The DNA for the CDR3 is TGTGCCAGCAGCTTAGGTACAGAAGCTAACCATGGCTACACCTTC.

This clonotype was observed a handful of times. This chain joins TRBV6-5 and TRBJ2-6; 11 bases match TRBD1. Trimming cost V 4 bases and J 8 bases; bases outside gene matches: 13. The CDR3 totals 18 residues. Germline-derived CDR1 and CDR2 are MNHEY and SVGAGI. The CDR3 DNA sequence: TGTGCCAGCAGTTGGGGACAGGGGGTGACATTCGACCCCAACGTCCTGACTTTC. Translating gives CASSWGQGVTFDPNVLTF.

On this clonotype itself: One end of the junction does not line up with germline, which may come from a read error. The chain is built from TRBV10-3 and TRBJ2-1; D gene uncertain. The CDR3 extends over 12 amino acids. Germline V gene lookup returns CDR1 ENHRY and CDR2 SYGVKD. Here the CDR3 reads CAISGARNEQFF. The CDR3 DNA reads as TGTGCCATCAGTGGGGCCCGCAATGAGCAATTCTTC.

The genes are TRBV30 and TRBJ2-1, with D tentatively TRBD2 (5 bases). The germline V gene has CDR1 GTSNPN and CDR2 SVGIG (reference sequence). The CDR3 is 11 amino acids. V shed 7 bases and J shed 7 bases, with 11 bases lying between them. CDR3 region: CALEGSNEQFF. In DNA, the CDR3 is TGTGCCTTAGAGGGTTCGAATGAGCAGTTCTTC.